This entry describes one T cell receptor (beta chain). The data were produced by immunoSEQ multiplex PCR, yet TCRdb's version contains in-frame clones alone and is incomplete. The sample holds around 81,000 clones, about 86% seen once. Germline V CDR1 and CDR2: SGHDT, YYEEEE. This CDR3 has 13 amino acids. Trimming pared 7 bases from V and 3 bases from J, leaving 11 bases between. The entry originates in a study of OX40 agonist ivuxolimab in advanced cancers. The specimen comprised CD4+ or CD8+ T cells sorted from blood, sampled in a trial of the OX40 agonist ivuxolimab. This rearrangement joins TRBV5-6 to TRBJ2-4, with D hard to call. The source of this sequence is an adult with an advanced solid tumor such as melanoma, head and neck, liver or kidney cancer. CDR3 sequence reads: CASHGIGKNIQYF. CDR3 DNA: TGTGCCAGCCACGGTATTGGCAAAAACATTCAGTACTTC.